This T cell receptor beta chain was identified in a study of blood T cells in healthy people across ages. Study overall: In model experiments, template switching was able to capture about one barcoded beta molecule for every two T cells that were present.

The individuals who served as donors were healthy Caucasians living in Russia, aged about 6 to 100. Samples each had at least 5 micrograms of total RNA extracted. The V and J ends lost 2 bases and 2 bases respectively, with 4 bases between them. Per the germline V gene, CDR1 is SGHTA and CDR2 is FQGNSA. CDR3 length equals 13 residues. Together with a sample-barcoded 5' primer, a J-beta primer mix was included in a second PCR lasting roughly 6 to 12 cycles. TCRdb analysed the 5' RACE reads with MiXCR anew, one entry per CDR3 protein. Among more than 1 million distinct CDR3 sequences listed, under 55% were seen once.

This receptor was obtained from a woman aged 55-75 years in good health. The sample taken for sequencing was blood. The chain carries TRBV7-2 and TRBJ2-1; D uncertain. The CDR3 protein is CASSLLAYNEQFF. CDR3 bases: TGTGCCAGCAGCTTACTGGCCTACAATGAGCAGTTCTTC.